The 15 T cell receptor beta chains below were found in one sample sequenced in a study of blood T cell repertoires in COVID-19. Method: immunoSEQ multiplex PCR; TCRdb's copy keeps in-frame clones and lacks some. The sample includes 250,000 to 300,000 clones, approximately 91% of them seen just once. Input material: PBMCs or T cells enriched from blood (not recorded which). The receptors here all came from a woman aged 40 to 50 with acute COVID-19.

The chain uses TRBV5-6 and TRBJ1-1; TRBD1 is a possible D gene (5 bases). V gave up 2 bases and J gave up 1 base, with 6 bases separating them. Germline-derived CDR1 and CDR2 are SGHDT and YYEEEE. The CDR3 totals 13 residues. CDR3 DNA sequence: TGTGCCAGCAGCTTCCAGGGGAACACTGAAGCTTTCTTT. Residues: CASSFQGNTEAFF.

The rearrangement uses TRBV7-3 and TRBJ2-3, with D perhaps TRBD2 (5 bases). Germline CDR1 is SGHTA and CDR2 is FQGTGA. This CDR3 has 14 residues. V was clipped by 2 bases and J by 5 bases, with 11 bases between them. For the CDR3, the DNA is TGTGCCAGCAGCTTAGCTCCTGAGGGAGATACGCAGTATTTT. Translating it yields CASSLAPEGDTQYF. Full variable domain (missing parts from reference TRBV7-3 and TRBJ2-3): GAGVSQTPSNKVTEKGKYVELRCDPISGHTALYWYRQSLGQGPEFLIYFQGTGAADDSGLPNDRFFAVRPEGSVSTLKIQRTERGDSAVYLCASSLAPEGDTQYFGPGTRLTVL.

The rearrangement links TRBV7-2 to TRBJ2-7, with TRBD2 identical over 13 bases. Trimming took 5 bases from V and 5 from J; bases not matched to a gene: 9. This CDR3 is built from 16 residues. Germline CDR1 and CDR2: SGHTA and FQGNSA. CDR3: CASSHSGTSGNHEQYF. CDR3 coding DNA: TGTGCCAGCAGCCATAGTGGGACTAGCGGGAACCACGAGCAGTACTTC.

The chain carries TRBV28 and TRBJ1-2, with TRBD1 matching 11 bases. The V and J ends lost 6 bases and 8 bases, in that order; junction bases with no gene match: 11. Germline CDR1 and CDR2: MDHEN and SYDVKM. The CDR3 totals 15 residues. The CDR3 here is CASSPVGQGAGGYTF. DNA for the CDR3: TGTGCCAGCAGCCCCGTAGGACAGGGGGCGGGGGGCTACACCTTC.

This chain joins TRBV9 and TRBJ2-1; 9 nucleotides align to TRBD2. V lost 0 bases to trimming and J lost 0 bases; unmatched junction nucleotides: 13. The CDR3 consists of 20 residues. Germline CDR1 reads SGDLS; CDR2 reads YYNGEE. CDR3 in amino acids: CASSVVTSRTSVHSYNEQFF. In nucleotides, the CDR3 is TGTGCCAGCAGCGTAGTAACCTCTCGGACTAGCGTGCACTCCTACAATGAGCAGTTCTTC. Full variable domain (missing parts from reference TRBV9 and TRBJ2-1): DSGVTQTPKHLITATGQRVTLRCSPRSGDLSVYWYQQSLDQGLQFLIQYYNGEERAKGNILERFSAQQFPDLHSELNLSSLELGDSALYFCASSVVTSRTSVHSYNEQFFGPGTRLTVL.

Concerning this clone: The same CDR3 also results from other DNA sequences found in this sample. This rearrangement joins TRBV5-1 to TRBJ2-6, with D possibly TRBD1 on 5 matching bases. This CDR3 comprises 15 residues. The germline V gene encodes CDR1 SGHRS and CDR2 YFSETQ. V gave up 2 bases and J gave up 1 base, with 7 bases separating them. The DNA of the CDR3 is TGCGCCAGCAGCTTAACAGGTTCTGGGGCCAACGTCCTGACTTTC. Translated, it gives CASSLTGSGANVLTF.

This clone was observed once. V is TRBV5-1 and J is TRBJ1-1; D perhaps matches TRBD1 (5 bases). Germline V gene sequence: CDR1 SGHRS, CDR2 YFSETQ. The CDR3 extends over 13 amino acids. Trimming removed 2 bases at V and 3 bases at J, with 8 bases between. As DNA, the CDR3 is TGCGCCAGCAGCTTCCAGGGTCACACTGAAGCTTTCTTT. It specifies CASSFQGHTEAFF.

The rearrangement links TRBV2 to TRBJ2-2; D ambiguous. The V gene's germline CDR1 is SNHLY and CDR2 FYNNEI. V lost 3 bases and J lost 1, with 9 bases in between. The CDR3 has 15 residues. The CDR3 region is CASSEVEMNTGELFF. The CDR3 DNA reads as TGTGCCAGCAGTGAGGTCGAGATGAACACCGGGGAGCTGTTTTTT.

The rearrangement links TRBV7-2 to TRBJ2-7; TRBD1 might be the D (5 bases). The ends were cut back, 1 base at V and 5 bases at J, with 12 bases in the middle. CDR3 length equals 14 residues. Germline assignment: CDR1 SGHTA and CDR2 FQGNSA. The CDR3 reads CASSLGQGSNEQYF. The CDR3, as DNA: TGTGCCAGCAGCTTAGGTCAGGGTTCCAACGAGCAGTACTTC.

This clone was picked up a small number of times. The V gene is TRBV19, the J gene TRBJ1-2; the match to TRBD1 covers 8 bases. Germline V CDR1 and CDR2: LNHDA, SQIVND (reference sequence). Trimming at V came to 6 bases and at J to 5 bases, leaving 8 bases not matched to a gene. The CDR3 is made up of 14 amino acids. This CDR3 reads CASSATGGSYGYTF. The CDR3 region has the DNA TGTGCCAGTAGCGCAACAGGGGGATCTTATGGCTACACCTTC.

J is TRBJ2-1 and V is TRBV7-3, with 15 bases fitting TRBD2. CDR3 length: 16 residues. Unmatched junction bases numbered 2, after V lost 2 bases and J lost 6 bases. The germline gives CDR1 SGHTA, CDR2 FQGTGA. The CDR3 is CASSLGTSGGSNEQFF. CDR3 coding DNA: TGTGCCAGCAGCTTAGGGACTAGCGGGGGGTCCAATGAGCAGTTCTTC.

The CDR3 nucleotides read TGTGCCAGTAGCAGAACGGGTAGGACTGAAGCTTTCTTT. The encoded protein is CASSRTGRTEAFF. The chain recombines TRBV19 with TRBJ1-1; no definite D call. This CDR3 comprises 13 residues. Germline lookup yields CDR1 LNHDA and CDR2 SQIVND (reference sequence). V was clipped by 6 bases and J by 5 bases, with 13 bases between them.

This sequence joins TRBV15 and TRBJ2-1, with 8 bases matching TRBD2. Germline values: CDR1 LNHNV, CDR2 YYDKDF (reference sequence). After removal of 3 bases from V and 6 bases from J, the junction contained 7 bases not matched to a gene. This CDR3 is 15 amino acids long. In DNA form, the CDR3 reads TGTGCCACCAGCAGGAGCGGGGGACCATCCAATGAGCAGTTCTTC. This sequence encodes CATSRSGGPSNEQFF.

The J gene is TRBJ2-1, the V gene TRBV5-4; D might be TRBD2 (6 bases). Trimming took off 5 bases at V and 0 bases at J, with 15 bases between the two ends. CDR3 length equals 16 residues. CDR1 SGHNT and CDR2 YYREEE come from the germline V gene (reference sequence). The CDR3 region is CASRAGPTSSYNEQFF. In DNA, the CDR3 is TGTGCCAGCAGGGCGGGGCCGACTAGCTCCTACAATGAGCAGTTCTTC.

This clone was seen only once. V usage is TRBV27 and J usage is TRBJ2-7; D is ambiguous. V was shortened by 4 bases and J by 2 bases, with 12 bases between the two germline ends. The CDR3 extends over 14 amino acids. Per germline, CDR1 MNHEY and CDR2 SMNVEV (reference sequence). The CDR3 is CASSWAGPPYEQYF. CDR3 coding DNA: TGTGCCAGCAGTTGGGCAGGCCCCCCCTACGAGCAGTACTTC.